Listed below are T cell receptor beta chains from one sample, sequenced in a study of cytomegalovirus exposure and HLA in healthy donors. Sequencing was performed with immunoSEQ multiplex PCR; in TCRdb, only in-frame clones are kept and a portion is missing. The profile shows approximately 69,000 clones, about 74% of them singletons. Sequencing was carried out using PBMCs. Receptors originate from a woman aged 30 to 39 in good health and CMV-seropositive. The CDR3 runs from the conserved cysteine through the conserved F or W. The order of the fields is J gene, D gene, V gene, clone size, CDR3 DNA, CDR3 protein. The D gene is left open where the match is weak. Size is stated for part of the rows, as once, few or many counts, or as a class when the clone is expanded.

j_gene: TRBJ2-7; d_gene: .; v_gene: TRBV6-1; abundance: .; CDR3nt: TGTGCCAGCAGTGAAATCGGTGAGGTCTACGAGCAGTACTTC; CDR3aa: CASSEIGEVYEQYF
j_gene: TRBJ1-1; d_gene: .; v_gene: TRBV7-9; abundance: .; CDR3nt: TGTGCCAGCAGCTTAATGACAGTGAACACTGAAGCTTTCTTT; CDR3aa: CASSLMTVNTEAFF
j_gene: TRBJ2-1; d_gene: TRBD2; v_gene: TRBV7-7; abundance: few; CDR3nt: TGTGCCAGCAGCTTAGCGGGGGGGAACTACAATGAGCAGTTCTTC; CDR3aa: CASSLAGGNYNEQFF
j_gene: TRBJ2-7; d_gene: TRBD2; v_gene: TRBV5-6; abundance: .; CDR3nt: TGTGCCAGCAGCTCGAAGACACTAGCGGAGGAGTCCTACGAGCAGTACTTC; CDR3aa: CASSSKTLAEESYEQYF
j_gene: TRBJ1-1; d_gene: .; v_gene: TRBV28; abundance: .; CDR3nt: TGTGCCAGCAGTCCGCGAGGACACCTGAACACTGAAGCTTTCTTT; CDR3aa: CASSPRGHLNTEAFF
j_gene: TRBJ2-7; d_gene: TRBD2; v_gene: TRBV11-2; abundance: .; CDR3nt: TGTGCCAGCAGCTTAGGAGCGGGAGGGCCCCACGAGCAGTACTTC; CDR3aa: CASSLGAGGPHEQYF
j_gene: TRBJ2-3; d_gene: .; v_gene: TRBV7-3; abundance: .; CDR3nt: TGTGCCAGCAGCGGGACTAGCACAGATACGCAGTATTTT; CDR3aa: CASSGTSTDTQYF
j_gene: TRBJ1-1; d_gene: TRBD1; v_gene: TRBV18; abundance: .; CDR3nt: TGTGCCAGCTCTCGGGACAGGGAGAACACTGAAGCTTTCTTT; CDR3aa: CASSRDRENTEAFF
j_gene: TRBJ1-1; d_gene: .; v_gene: TRBV6-5; abundance: .; CDR3nt: TGTGCCAGCAGTGAACAGGGAGGGATCACTGAAGCTTTCTTT; CDR3aa: CASSEQGGITEAFF
j_gene: TRBJ1-5; d_gene: .; v_gene: TRBV6-1; abundance: once; CDR3nt: TGTGCCAGCAGTGAAGGACAGGTCCCCAATCAGCCCCAGCATTTT; CDR3aa: CASSEGQVPNQPQHF
j_gene: TRBJ1-2; d_gene: .; v_gene: TRBV9; abundance: .; CDR3nt: TGTGCCAGCAGCGGACAGACTCTTGGAATGCGCTACACCTTC; CDR3aa: CASSGQTLGMRYTF
j_gene: TRBJ2-5; d_gene: .; v_gene: TRBV2; abundance: .; CDR3nt: TGTGCCAGCAGTGAAGTAGTAGAGACCCAGTACTTC; CDR3aa: CASSEVVETQYF
j_gene: TRBJ1-2; d_gene: .; v_gene: TRBV9; abundance: .; CDR3nt: TGTGCCAGCACCGGACAGCCGTATGGCTACACCTTC; CDR3aa: CASTGQPYGYTF
j_gene: TRBJ2-1; d_gene: .; v_gene: TRBV4-3; abundance: .; CDR3nt: TGCGCCAGCAGCCAAGACGGGTTAAGCTCCTACAATGAGCAGTTCTTC; CDR3aa: CASSQDGLSSYNEQFF
j_gene: TRBJ1-1; d_gene: TRBD1; v_gene: TRBV11-1; abundance: .; CDR3nt: TGTGCCAGCACGAAAGAAGGACAGGCCTGGCGTGAAGCTTTCTTT; CDR3aa: CASTKEGQAWREAFF
j_gene: TRBJ1-3; d_gene: TRBD1; v_gene: TRBV30; abundance: .; CDR3nt: TGTGCCTGGAGAGGGGGCCGAAACACCATATATTTT; CDR3aa: CAWRGGRNTIYF
j_gene: TRBJ1-1; d_gene: .; v_gene: TRBV29-1; abundance: few; CDR3nt: TGCAGCGTCGCGGTGGGGGCGCGGACTGAAGCTTTCTTT; CDR3aa: CSVAVGARTEAFF
j_gene: TRBJ1-4; d_gene: .; v_gene: TRBV28; abundance: .; CDR3nt: TGTGCCAGTTTGGAGGTAACTAATGAAAAACTGTTTTTT; CDR3aa: CASLEVTNEKLFF
j_gene: TRBJ1-1; d_gene: TRBD1; v_gene: TRBV15; abundance: once; CDR3nt: TGTGCCACCAGCAGAGACAGGGGGCTGGACACTGAAGCTTTCTTT; CDR3aa: CATSRDRGLDTEAFF
j_gene: TRBJ1-5; d_gene: TRBD1; v_gene: TRBV28; abundance: .; CDR3nt: TGTGCCAGCAGGCTCGGGACAGCATATAGCAATCAGCCCCAGCATTTT; CDR3aa: CASRLGTAYSNQPQHF
j_gene: TRBJ1-2; d_gene: .; v_gene: TRBV6-5; abundance: .; CDR3nt: TGTGCCAGCAGCGGGCGACAGGCCCCTCATGGCTACACCTTC; CDR3aa: CASSGRQAPHGYTF
j_gene: TRBJ1-2; d_gene: .; v_gene: TRBV7-8; abundance: .; CDR3nt: TGTGCCAGCAGCCCCGACAGGAACTATGGCTACACCTTC; CDR3aa: CASSPDRNYGYTF
j_gene: TRBJ2-1; d_gene: TRBD1; v_gene: TRBV4-1; abundance: .; CDR3nt: TGCGCCAGCAGCTTACAGGGGAATGAGCAGTTCTTC; CDR3aa: CASSLQGNEQFF
j_gene: TRBJ1-3; d_gene: TRBD1; v_gene: TRBV6-1; abundance: few; CDR3nt: TGTGCCAGTACCACAGGGGGCCTGGGAGGAAACACCATATATTTT; CDR3aa: CASTTGGLGGNTIYF
j_gene: TRBJ1-1; d_gene: TRBD1; v_gene: TRBV6-6; abundance: .; CDR3nt: TGTGCCAGCAGTATAAGACAGGGAGACTCAGCTTTCTTT; CDR3aa: CASSIRQGDSAFF
j_gene: TRBJ1-1; d_gene: .; v_gene: TRBV5-1; abundance: .; CDR3nt: TGCGCCAGCAGCTTGGCTGTAGGATCTGTGGGGCGCACTGAAGCTTTCTTT; CDR3aa: CASSLAVGSVGRTEAFF
j_gene: TRBJ2-1; d_gene: TRBD2; v_gene: TRBV5-4; abundance: .; CDR3nt: TGTGCCAGCAGCTTGGGCGGGACTAGATTCTACAATGAGCAGTTCTTC; CDR3aa: CASSLGGTRFYNEQFF
j_gene: TRBJ1-1; d_gene: .; v_gene: TRBV5-1; abundance: .; CDR3nt: TGCGCCAGCAGCCAAGCCTCTGGTAACACTGAAGCTTTCTTT; CDR3aa: CASSQASGNTEAFF
j_gene: TRBJ1-4; d_gene: .; v_gene: TRBV2; abundance: .; CDR3nt: TGTGCCAGCAGGCCCCGAGAGGATGCAACTAATGAAAAACTGTTTTTT; CDR3aa: CASRPREDATNEKLFF
j_gene: TRBJ1-5; d_gene: .; v_gene: TRBV28; abundance: few; CDR3nt: TGTGCCAGCGACAGGTCTCGGCAGCCCCAGCATTTT; CDR3aa: CASDRSRQPQHF
j_gene: TRBJ2-7; d_gene: TRBD2; v_gene: TRBV7-8; abundance: few; CDR3nt: TGTGCCAGCAGCTTAGACTTTACTAGCGGACGGACCTACGAGCAGTACTTC; CDR3aa: CASSLDFTSGRTYEQYF
j_gene: TRBJ1-2; d_gene: TRBD1; v_gene: TRBV25-1; abundance: .; CDR3nt: TGTGCCAGCACCCCGACAGGGACCTATGGCTACACCTTC; CDR3aa: CASTPTGTYGYTF
j_gene: TRBJ2-1; d_gene: .; v_gene: TRBV6-5; abundance: .; CDR3nt: TGTGCCAGCAGTTTGATCCTGAGTAGCCATGAGCAGTTCTTC; CDR3aa: CASSLILSSHEQFF
j_gene: TRBJ2-7; d_gene: .; v_gene: TRBV5-1; abundance: once; CDR3nt: TGCGCCAGCAGCACGGACTACCGAAGCTCCTACGAGCAGTACTTC; CDR3aa: CASSTDYRSSYEQYF
j_gene: TRBJ1-1; d_gene: .; v_gene: TRBV18; abundance: .; CDR3nt: TGTGCCAGCTCACCCCCGATTGGAGTGAACACTGAAGCTTTCTTT; CDR3aa: CASSPPIGVNTEAFF
j_gene: TRBJ2-5; d_gene: TRBD2; v_gene: TRBV29-1; abundance: .; CDR3nt: TGCAGCGTTGACACTCAGGGAGCGGGGCAAGAGACCCAGTACTTC; CDR3aa: CSVDTQGAGQETQYF
j_gene: TRBJ2-2; d_gene: TRBD1; v_gene: TRBV6-6; abundance: .; CDR3nt: TGTGCCAGCAGCCAGCAGACAGGGAAGGTCACCGGGGAGCTGTTTTTT; CDR3aa: CASSQQTGKVTGELFF
j_gene: TRBJ2-5; d_gene: .; v_gene: TRBV5-1; abundance: .; CDR3nt: TGCGCCAGCAGCCAGGTGGGGCTGACCCAAGAGACCCAGTACTTC; CDR3aa: CASSQVGLTQETQYF
j_gene: TRBJ2-3; d_gene: .; v_gene: TRBV5-1; abundance: .; CDR3nt: TGCGCCAGCAGCTACCCCGATGGGCTTGATACGCAGTATTTT; CDR3aa: CASSYPDGLDTQYF
j_gene: TRBJ2-7; d_gene: .; v_gene: TRBV14; abundance: .; CDR3nt: TGTGCCAGCAGCCAAGCGGGATACTACGAGCAGTACTTC; CDR3aa: CASSQAGYYEQYF
j_gene: TRBJ1-1; d_gene: .; v_gene: TRBV2; abundance: .; CDR3nt: TGTGCCAGCAGTGAGGGAGGGACTGAAGCTTTCTTT; CDR3aa: CASSEGGTEAFF
j_gene: TRBJ1-1; d_gene: .; v_gene: TRBV11-2; abundance: .; CDR3nt: TGTGCCAGCCAGGGGCAGCTCATGAACACTGAAGCTTTCTTT; CDR3aa: CASQGQLMNTEAFF
j_gene: TRBJ2-7; d_gene: .; v_gene: TRBV6-6; abundance: once; CDR3nt: TGTGCCAGCACCCCTGGGCCATACGAGCAGTACTTC; CDR3aa: CASTPGPYEQYF
j_gene: TRBJ2-1; d_gene: .; v_gene: TRBV5-1; abundance: .; CDR3nt: TGCGCCAGCAGCCCCACCTTGACTACCCTTAACAATGAGCAGTTCTTC; CDR3aa: CASSPTLTTLNNEQFF
j_gene: TRBJ1-5; d_gene: TRBD1; v_gene: TRBV6-5; abundance: few; CDR3nt: TGTGCCAGCAGTTATCGACAGGGAGGCAATCAGCCCCAGCATTTT; CDR3aa: CASSYRQGGNQPQHF
j_gene: TRBJ2-1; d_gene: TRBD2; v_gene: TRBV2; abundance: .; CDR3nt: TGTGCCAGCAGCCGGGAACTAGCGGAGTTCTTC; CDR3aa: CASSRELAEFF